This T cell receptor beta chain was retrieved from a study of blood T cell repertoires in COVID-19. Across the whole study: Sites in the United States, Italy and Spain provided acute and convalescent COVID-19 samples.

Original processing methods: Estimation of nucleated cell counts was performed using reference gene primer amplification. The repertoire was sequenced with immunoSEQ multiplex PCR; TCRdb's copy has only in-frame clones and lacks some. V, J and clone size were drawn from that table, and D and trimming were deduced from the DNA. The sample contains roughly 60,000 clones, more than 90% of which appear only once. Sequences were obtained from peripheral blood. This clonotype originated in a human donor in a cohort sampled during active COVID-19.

CDR3 coding DNA: TGTGCCACCAGTGATTTGCGCGGGGGGCAAGAGACCCAGTACTTC. This translates into CATSDLRGGQETQYF. J is TRBJ2-5 and V is TRBV24-1; 8 bases align to TRBD2. Per the germline V gene, CDR1 is KGHDR and CDR2 is SFDVKD. J was trimmed by 2 bases and V by 0 bases; bases with no gene match: 1. This CDR3 region has 15 residues.